Listed below are T cell receptor beta chains from one sample, sequenced in a study of STAT5B mutations in CD4+ large granular lymphocyte leukemia. The table came from immunoSEQ multiplex PCR; TCRdb's copy has only in-frame clones and leaves some out. Altogether more than 20,000 clones are present, about four fifths being singletons, with the ten largest covering approximately 0.32%. Specimen: CD4+ T cells from blood buffy coats. The receptors were gathered from a human donor in good health. CDR3s include the opening cysteine and the closing phenylalanine or tryptophan. Each record gives: V gene, D gene, J gene, clone size, CDR3 DNA, CDR3 protein. The D gene is left open where the match is weak. Rows may omit the clone size; those that give it use once, few, many or a size class.

TRBV2	.	TRBJ2-2	.	TGTGCCAGCAGGCTAGGGTACACCGGGGAGCTGTTTTTT	CASRLGYTGELFF
TRBV9	.	TRBJ2-2	.	TGTGCCAGCAGCGCCACCGGGGAGCTGTTTTTT	CASSATGELFF
TRBV9	TRBD1	TRBJ2-7	.	TGTGCCAGCAGCACCCGACAGGGGGCGTCCTACGAGCAGTACTTC	CASSTRQGASYEQYF
TRBV18	.	TRBJ2-2	.	TGTGCCAGCTCACCACCGGTGGCCGGCACCGGGGAGCTGTTTTTT	CASSPPVAGTGELFF
TRBV5-1	TRBD2	TRBJ2-7	.	TGCGCCAGCACCCCTAGCGGTACGGGAGGCTACGAGCAGTACTTC	CASTPSGTGGYEQYF
TRBV5-4	.	TRBJ2-4	.	TGTGCCAGCAGCCCGAGCGGGCAGAACCTAGCCAAAAACATTCAGTACTTC	CASSPSGQNLAKNIQYF
TRBV6-1	.	TRBJ2-7	.	TGTGCCAGCAGGGCCAACAGGAATTACGAGCAGTACTTC	CASRANRNYEQYF
TRBV7-9	.	TRBJ2-5	.	TGTGCCAGCAGCCCACGGGACCCGGGCAGTCAAGAGACCCAGTACTTC	CASSPRDPGSQETQYF
TRBV9	TRBD2	TRBJ2-2	.	TGTGCCAGCAGCCCGTTAGCGGGGGGGCCCGGGGAGCTGTTTTTT	CASSPLAGGPGELFF
TRBV4-1	.	TRBJ2-1	.	TGCGCCAGCAGCGGATGGGGGTCATACAATGAGCAGTTCTTC	CASSGWGSYNEQFF
TRBV28	.	TRBJ1-5	.	TGTGCCAGCAGTTTATCTGCCCAGCCCCAGCATTTT	CASSLSAQPQHF
TRBV15	TRBD2	TRBJ2-7	.	TGTGCCACCAGCAGAGTCGGACAGCCTAGCGGGAGTTTCGGATACGAGCAGTACTTC	CATSRVGQPSGSFGYEQYF
TRBV19	TRBD1	TRBJ2-7	.	TGTGCCAGCTCCGGGACAGGGACCTACGAGCAGTACTTC	CASSGTGTYEQYF
TRBV5-5	.	TRBJ2-5	.	TGTGCCAGCAGCCGGGCGGCGGGCGGGAAGACCCAGTACTTC	CASSRAAGGKTQYF
TRBV7-8	.	TRBJ2-1	.	TGTGCCAGCAGCTATGCAGGGACTGTTGGGAATGAGCAGTTCTTC	CASSYAGTVGNEQFF
TRBV19	TRBD1	TRBJ1-4	.	TGTGCCAGTAGTAAACAGGGGGCAAGTGAAAAACTGTTTTTT	CASSKQGASEKLFF
TRBV2	TRBD1	TRBJ1-1	.	TGTGCCAGCAGTCGAACCGGGACAGGGATCACTGAAGCTTTCTTT	CASSRTGTGITEAFF
TRBV6-6	TRBD1	TRBJ2-7	few	TGTGCCAGCAGTCAGGGACAGGCCTATCTTAGCGAGCAGTACTTC	CASSQGQAYLSEQYF
TRBV6-5	.	TRBJ1-2	.	TGTGCCAGCACCTCCCCTAGAGGAAACTATGGCTACACCTTC	CASTSPRGNYGYTF
TRBV2	TRBD2	TRBJ2-7	.	TGTGCCAGCAGGGATCCTTATTCTAGCGGGAGTTACTACGAGCAGTACTTC	CASRDPYSSGSYYEQYF
TRBV27	.	TRBJ2-1	.	TGTGCCAGCAGTTCCCTTTTGTCGGGCGAGAGAAAATACAATGAGCAGTTCTTC	CASSSLLSGERKYNEQFF
TRBV5-4	.	TRBJ1-1	.	TGTGCCAGCAGCTTATTAAACGGGGGACCTGAAGCTTTCTTT	CASSLLNGGPEAFF
TRBV11-2	.	TRBJ1-4	.	TGTGCCAGCAGCCCGGTTTCGGCTTACTATAATGAAAAACTGTTTTTT	CASSPVSAYYNEKLFF
TRBV6-5	TRBD1	TRBJ2-1	once	TGTGCCAGCACCCAGGGGGTTCCACAACGCGATGAGCAGTTCTTC	CASTQGVPQRDEQFF
TRBV6-1	.	TRBJ1-3	.	TGTGCCAGCAGGGGGCCTAGAAACACCATATATTTT	CASRGPRNTIYF
TRBV7-8	TRBD1	TRBJ2-1	.	TGTGCCAGCAGCTTTGCGGACAGGGCGGGGCAGTTCTTC	CASSFADRAGQFF
TRBV5-4	.	TRBJ1-1	.	TGTGCCAGCAGCTTGGACAGCTACACTGAAGCTTTCTTT	CASSLDSYTEAFF
TRBV4-3	.	TRBJ2-7	.	TGCGCCAGCAGCCGAACCCCGACGATAAGAGACGAGCAGTACTTC	CASSRTPTIRDEQYF
TRBV7-9	TRBD1	TRBJ2-3	.	TGTGCCAGCAGCTCGAGGGGGCGAGATACGCAGTATTTT	CASSSRGRDTQYF
TRBV11-2	.	TRBJ2-1	.	TGTGCCAGCAGCCCAGGGACAATTACCTACAATGAGCAGTTCTTC	CASSPGTITYNEQFF
TRBV9	.	TRBJ1-1	.	TGTGCCAGCAGCGTACGAGAGGGGAACACTGAAGCTTTCTTT	CASSVREGNTEAFF
TRBV20-1	.	TRBJ1-6	.	TGCAGTGCTAGGCAGGGCGTTCCCCTCCACTTT	CSARQGVPLHF
TRBV29-1	TRBD1	TRBJ1-6	.	TGCAGCGCTTCAACCGGGACAGGGGATTCACCCCTCCACTTT	CSASTGTGDSPLHF
TRBV2	.	TRBJ1-2	.	TGTGCCAGCAGTGTAGGGGGGCTCTATGGCTACACCTTC	CASSVGGLYGYTF
TRBV6-4	TRBD2	TRBJ2-5	once	TGTGCCAGCAGTGAGTCCGGGACTAGCCGAGAGACCCAGTACTTC	CASSESGTSRETQYF
TRBV10-2	.	TRBJ1-5	.	TGCGCCAGCAGTGACACAGGGAAGGGGAATAGGGCCCAGCATTTT	CASSDTGKGNRAQHF
TRBV7-2	.	TRBJ1-2	.	TGTGCCAGCAGCTTGCACCGGGAGGATGGCTACACCTTC	CASSLHREDGYTF
TRBV5-4	.	TRBJ1-2	.	TGTGCCAGCAGCTACCAACGATACAGGGAGAGAATGAGCGGCTACACCTTC	CASSYQRYRERMSGYTF
TRBV6-1	TRBD2	TRBJ2-5	.	TGTGCCAGCAGTGTCAGTCCCGGGACTAGCGTCTACCAAGAGACCCAGTACTTC	CASSVSPGTSVYQETQYF
TRBV7-2	TRBD2	TRBJ2-3	.	TGTGCCAGCAGCGACAGTGGAGGGGCCTCTAGCGGGAGGGTAAATACGCAGTATTTT	CASSDSGGASSGRVNTQYF
TRBV15	.	TRBJ2-5	.	TGTGCCACCAGCGGTAATCGAGAGACCCAGTACTTC	CATSGNRETQYF
TRBV2	.	TRBJ2-5	.	TGTGCCAGCAGTGGGGAAATGCAAGAGACCCAGTACTTC	CASSGEMQETQYF
TRBV6-5	.	TRBJ2-6	.	TGTGCCAGCAGTTACTCATTCGGGACCGGGGCCAACGTCCTGACTTTC	CASSYSFGTGANVLTF
TRBV11-2	.	TRBJ2-1	.	TGTGCCAGCAGCCCCCGGAAACTAGCGTCAGGGGATGAGCAGTTCTTC	CASSPRKLASGDEQFF
TRBV7-2	.	TRBJ1-4	.	TGTGCCAGCAGCTTAGAGCGAAAACTGTTTTTT	CASSLERKLFF
TRBV6-1	.	TRBJ2-1	.	TGTGCCAGTTTGGGTCACCTCTACAATGAGCAGTTCTTC	CASLGHLYNEQFF
TRBV19	.	TRBJ1-4	.	TGTGCCAGTAGTATTTTTCGGGCAACTAATGAAAAACTGTTTTTT	CASSIFRATNEKLFF
TRBV28	TRBD2	TRBJ2-5	.	TGTGCCAGCAGTTATGTAGCGGGGGGGCCCCAAGAGACCCAGTACTTC	CASSYVAGGPQETQYF